This TCR beta chain was sequenced during a study of T cells expressing NK-cell markers. Study in general: It was from sorted CD3+CD56+NKG2C+, CD3+CD56+NKG2C- and CD3+CD56-NKG2C+ T cells that TCR beta repertoires came.

TCRdb re-called the 5' RACE reads; one entry per CDR3 protein, DNA not given. Here the sample table reports about 460,000 distinct CDR3 sequences. The CDR3 spans 15 residues. Germline CDR1 is LNHNV and CDR2 is YYDKDF (reference sequence). The rearrangement links TRBV15 to TRBJ2-7; TCRdb returns TRBD1, unconfirmable since there is no DNA. Source material: blood T cells: a sorted CD56 or NKG2C T cell subset, CD4+ or CD8+ T cells, or bulk PBMC T cells (not recorded which). This TCR came from a woman aged 50 to 65 in good health. CDR3: CATSPDGIGRYEQYF.